The 21 T cell receptor beta chains reported below all come from one sample, sequenced in a study of T-cell memory formation after mild COVID-19. TCRdb ran MiXCR on the 5' RACE reads and lists one entry per CDR3 protein. The sample has over 120,000 distinct CDR3 sequences; roughly 6.3% are singletons. The sample taken for sequencing was PBMCs or a T cell subset sorted from them (not recorded which). Every receptor here comes from an adult woman who had mild COVID-19 (a few samples of this study predate the infection). Cell type and time point are not known.

The chain links TRBV5-1 to TRBJ1-1, with D hard to call. Trimming took off 4 bases at V and 5 bases at J, with 12 bases between the two ends. This CDR3 has 13 amino acids. Germline CDR1 SGHRS, CDR2 YFSETQ. The CDR3 DNA reads as TGCGCCAGCAGCCCGGCCAGGAGAACTGAAGCTTTCTTT. Amino acids: CASSPARRTEAFF.

The sample holds a few counts of this clonotype. This chain connects TRBV27 to TRBJ1-3; 7 bases match TRBD1. The V segment lost 5 bases and the J segment 0 bases; nucleotides outside the gene matches: 16. The CDR3 runs 19 residues. From germline, CDR1 is MNHEY and CDR2 SMNVEV (reference sequence). CDR3 amino acids: CASSPSGDSRKDSGNTIYF. Written as DNA, the CDR3 is TGTGCCAGCAGTCCTTCAGGGGACAGCCGAAAAGACTCTGGAAACACCATATATTTT.

This clonotype was counted ten times or more. V and J are TRBV4-1 and TRBJ2-7, with TRBD2 matching 8 bases. The CDR3 is 15 amino acids. The ends lost 0 bases at V and 3 bases at J; junction bases unmatched: 4. Germline values: CDR1 MGHRA, CDR2 YSYEKL. The CDR3 sequence is CASSQDAGGNYEQYF. The CDR3 DNA reads as TGCGCCAGCAGCCAAGATGCGGGGGGTAACTACGAGCAGTACTTC.

This clonotype was detected ten times or more. The chain couples TRBV6-2 or TRBV6-3 to TRBJ2-3; D gene ambiguous. Trimming pared 2 bases from V and 2 bases from J, leaving 11 bases between. Germline-derived CDR1 and CDR2 are MNHEY and SVGEGT. This CDR3 comprises 15 residues. The CDR3 DNA follows: TGTGCCAGCAGTTACCGATCTACCTACACAGATACGCAGTATTTT. This translates into CASSYRSTYTDTQYF.

This clonotype has at least ten counts. The V and J genes are TRBV29-1 and TRBJ2-7; 9 bases agree with TRBD1. The germline CDR1 and CDR2 sequences are SQVTM and ANQGSEA. The V and J ends lost 5 bases and 2 bases, in that order; junction bases with no gene match: 10. The CDR3 is made up of 15 amino acids. CDR3 bases: TGCAGCGTTCGCCCAGGGGGACAGGGTCCCTACGAGCAGTACTTC. Protein sequence: CSVRPGGQGPYEQYF.

The V call is TRBV5-6, the J call TRBJ1-2; TRBD1 agrees at 7 bases. V dropped 6 bases and J dropped 8; count of bases not matched to a gene: 16. Germline V gene data show CDR1 as SGHDT and CDR2 as YYEEEE. The CDR3 totals 15 residues. The CDR3 DNA reads TGTGCCAGCACCCTTACGGGGGACAGCGTGACCGGCTACACCTTC. Protein product: CASTLTGDSVTGYTF.

This clonotype has at least ten counts. This sequence joins TRBV5-1 and TRBJ1-2; unclear D gene. This CDR3 region has 13 residues. Deletions cut 3 bases from V and 3 bases from J, with 9 bases between. Germline V gene data show CDR1 as SGHRS and CDR2 as YFSETQ. The CDR3 region has the DNA TGCGCCAGCAGCTCAACACGTTACTATGGCTACACCTTC. Protein sequence: CASSSTRYYGYTF. The full variable domain, rest sourced from reference TRBV5-1 and TRBJ1-2, is KAGVTQTPRYLIKTRGQQVTLSCSPISGHRSVSWYQQTPGQGLQFLFEYFSETQRNKGNFPGRFSGRQFSNSRSEMNVSTLELGDSALYLCASSSTRYYGYTFGSGTRLTVV.

This clonotype was seen ten or more times. The chain joins TRBV7-9 to TRBJ1-1; D is undetermined. The CDR3 is 14 amino acids. V dropped 2 bases and J dropped 3 bases, with 10 bases sitting between them. Germline V lookup: CDR1 SEHNR, CDR2 FQNEAQ (reference sequence). CDR3 residues: CASSLRSSDTEAFF. The CDR3 DNA reads TGTGCCAGCAGCTTAAGAAGTTCGGACACTGAAGCTTTCTTT.

CDR3 amino acids: CASSTPVGLAGEYQETQYF. The CDR3 bases are TGTGCCAGCAGCACCCCCGTCGGACTAGCGGGGGAGTACCAAGAGACCCAGTACTTC. The chain links TRBV7-2 to TRBJ2-5; 13 bases agree with TRBD2. The CDR3 has 19 residues. V was clipped by 5 bases and J by 0 bases; unmatched bases: 12. Germline CDR1 SGHTA, CDR2 FQGNSA.

V is TRBV9 and J is TRBJ2-3; no clear D. Germline loops: CDR1 SGDLS, CDR2 YYNGEE. The length of the CDR3 is 15 residues. The ends were cut back, 8 bases at V and 0 bases at J, with 16 bases in the middle. Here the CDR3 DNA reads TGTGCCAGTGGTGGCACAAACCCTAGCACAGATACGCAGTATTTT. Protein: CASGGTNPSTDTQYF.

This clonotype was detected a few times. This chain links TRBV29-1 with TRBJ1-5, with 10 nucleotides matching TRBD1. J was trimmed by 3 bases and V by 5 bases; bases with no gene match: 4. The CDR3 totals 14 residues. CDR1 and CDR2 from the germline V gene are SQVTM and ANQGSEA. The CDR3 nucleotides are TGCAGCGTTCGACAGGGGGCGGTCAATCAGCCCCAGCATTTT. Amino acid sequence: CSVRQGAVNQPQHF.

This clonotype was observed a handful of times. The chain joins TRBV24-1 to TRBJ1-2, with unresolved D. Per the germline V gene, CDR1 is KGHDR and CDR2 is SFDVKD. V was trimmed by 9 bases and J by 0 bases, leaving 16 bases between them. The CDR3 has 15 residues. CDR3 in amino acids: CATAEGRRANYGYTF. CDR3 nucleotides: TGTGCCACCGCCGAGGGAAGAAGGGCTAACTATGGCTACACCTTC.

In this sample, this clonotype turned up many times. The gene calls are TRBV29-1 and TRBJ1-1; D remains ambiguous. Germline values: CDR1 SQVTM, CDR2 ANQGSEA. This CDR3 is 12 amino acids long. V was shortened by 6 bases and J by 0 bases, with 8 bases between the two germline ends. Written as DNA, the CDR3 is TGCAGCGTCCGACGGATGAACACTGAAGCTTTCTTT. Translation gives CSVRRMNTEAFF.

This clonotype was counted many times. This chain links TRBV6-5 with TRBJ1-1; tentatively, D is TRBD1 (6 bases). Trimming took off 0 bases at V and 1 base at J, with 9 bases between the two ends. The CDR3 spans 15 residues. Germline V CDR1 and CDR2: MNHEY, SVGAGI. The CDR3 DNA reads TGTGCCAGCAGTTACTCAACAGGGCCGAACACTGAAGCTTTCTTT. Translation: CASSYSTGPNTEAFF.

This clonotype showed up many times. V is TRBV29-1 and J is TRBJ2-1; 8 bases agree with TRBD2. Trimming cost V 7 bases and J 4 bases; bases outside gene matches: 12. The germline gives CDR1 SQVTM, CDR2 ANQGSEA. The CDR3 is 15 residues long. CDR3 nucleotide sequence: TGCAGCGCTGTGGAGGATTTAGCGGGATACAATGAGCAGTTCTTC. Translating it yields CSAVEDLAGYNEQFF.

This clonotype was counted only a few times. The chain employs TRBV7-2 and TRBJ1-5, with 7 bases matching TRBD1. Trimming cost V 6 bases and J 3 bases; bases outside gene matches: 5. There are 14 residues in the CDR3. Germline lookup yields CDR1 SGHTA and CDR2 FQGNSA. The CDR3 DNA reads as TGTGCCAGCAGTCGTGACAGGGACAATCAGCCCCAGCATTTT. It translates to CASSRDRDNQPQHF.

This clonotype was seen more than once but under ten times. The chain combines TRBV21-1 with TRBJ2-1; the DNA was not compared with TRBD1, the D call given in the table. TRBV21-1 is a listed pseudogene. The CDR3 is 15 residues long. DNA of the CDR3: TGTGCCAGCAGCAAAGAGGGGTTTCAGAACAATGAGCAGTTCTTC. Translation: CASSKEGFQNNEQFF.

This clonotype was found many times. V usage is TRBV7-2 and J usage is TRBJ2-4; D might be TRBD1 (5 bases). CDR3 length: 14 amino acids. Germline V gives CDR1 SGHTA, CDR2 FQGNSA. V was pared by 4 bases and J by 5 bases, with 12 bases between. CDR3 residues: CASSSRKGENIQYF. CDR3 in DNA: TGTGCCAGCAGCTCCCGGAAAGGGGAAAACATTCAGTACTTC.

The V call is TRBV24-1, the J call TRBJ1-2, with no clear D. V lost 4 bases to trimming and J lost 8 bases, with 10 bases between them. This CDR3 has 12 amino acids. Germline V gene data show CDR1 as KGHDR and CDR2 as SFDVKD. The CDR3 spells CATSDLEGGYTF. CDR3 bases: TGTGCCACCAGTGACCTAGAGGGAGGCTACACCTTC.

This clonotype occurred many times. The rearrangement joins TRBV12-3 or TRBV12-4 to TRBJ1-5; TRBD1 agrees at 7 bases. CDR3 length equals 16 residues. Germline trimming cut 5 bases from V and 2 bases from J; bases unmatched to any gene: 9. The CDR3 DNA follows: TGTGCCAGCAGTCTATCGACAGGGCGTGGCAATCAGCCCCAGCATTTT. The encoded protein is CASSLSTGRGNQPQHF.

The chain links TRBV18 to TRBJ2-7; 9 bases are shared with TRBD1. Germline CDR1 is KGHSH and CDR2 is LQKENI. The CDR3 loop spans 15 amino acids. Germline trimming cut 0 bases from V and 5 bases from J; bases unmatched to any gene: 5. Here the CDR3 reads CASSPPGTGFNEQYF. In nucleotides, the CDR3 is TGTGCCAGCTCACCACCTGGGACAGGGTTCAACGAGCAGTACTTC.